These T cell receptor beta chains were read from a single sample in a study of T cell repertoires in cytomegalovirus infection. MiXCR, applied by TCRdb to the reads, yields one record per CDR3 protein. Altogether 65,000 to 90,000 distinct CDR3 sequences are present, roughly 3.7% being singletons, with the ten largest covering under 6%. Input material: PBMCs. Receptors were obtained from a human donor in good health (CMV status not recorded). Some clones in this sample may be carry-over from other donors' samples. The CDR3 runs from the conserved cysteine through the conserved F or W. D genes are given only for firm matches. Size is omitted from some rows. Given values are once, few, many or a class for expanded clones.

abundance	d_gene	v_gene	j_gene	CDR3nt	CDR3aa
many	TRBD1	TRBV6-5	TRBJ1-6	TGTGCCAGCAGCCGAAGGCCCGGACAGGGGAATTCACCCCTCCACTTT	CASSRRPGQGNSPLHF
few	TRBD2	TRBV28	TRBJ2-7	TGTGCCAGCAGTTTATGGGGACTAGCGGGGATCTACGAGCAGTACTTC	CASSLWGLAGIYEQYF
many	-	TRBV12-3/TRBV12-4	TRBJ1-1	TGTGCCAGCACCCCGGGGGGTTGGACTGAAGCTTTCTTT	CASTPGGWTEAFF
many	-	TRBV28	TRBJ2-7	TGTGCCAGCAGTTTAGAATATTTATCGGGCTACTCCTACGAGCAGTACTTC	CASSLEYLSGYSYEQYF
many	-	TRBV7-2	TRBJ1-4	TGTGCCAGCAGCGCCACAGGGCGGACTAATGAAAAACTGTTTTTT	CASSATGRTNEKLFF
many	-	TRBV6-6	TRBJ2-1	TGTGCCAGCAGTACCGACTGGGCGGCTCTATTGGAGCAGTTCTTC	CASSTDWAALLEQFF
many	-	TRBV6-2/TRBV6-3	TRBJ1-1	TGTGCCAGCAGTTATATGGGGGACCGCACTGAAGCTTTCTTT	CASSYMGDRTEAFF
many	-	TRBV4-2	TRBJ2-2	TGTGCCAGCAGCCAAGATTTGTCCCGCACCGGGGAGCTGTTTTTT	CASSQDLSRTGELFF
many	-	TRBV19	TRBJ2-6	TGTGCCAGTAGCTCCGGGTCTAGCTCTGGGGCCAACGTCCTGACTTTC	CASSSGSSSGANVLTF
many	-	TRBV2	TRBJ2-3	TGTGCCAGCAGTGCGGGAACTACTAGCACAGATACGCAGTATTTT	CASSAGTTSTDTQYF
many	TRBD2	TRBV7-3	TRBJ2-5	TGTGCCAGCAGCCCAGGACTAGCGGGGGGGCCAGAGACCCAGTACTTC	CASSPGLAGGPETQYF
few	-	TRBV7-2	TRBJ2-3	TGTGCCAGCAGCTTGGGCAGTTGGAACACAGATACGCAGTATTTT	CASSLGSWNTDTQYF
many	TRBD1	TRBV4-3	TRBJ2-7	TGCGCCAGCAGCCCTCGGGACAGTGAGGACGAGCAGTACTTC	CASSPRDSEDEQYF
many	-	TRBV7-9	TRBJ1-5	TGTGCCAGCGCTGCCCGTTCGGGGCCCCAGCATTTT	CASAARSGPQHF
many	TRBD1	TRBV7-2	TRBJ1-2	TGTGCCAGCAGCCCGACTAGACAGGGTGGTGGCTACACCTTC	CASSPTRQGGGYTF
many	-	TRBV12-3/TRBV12-4	TRBJ1-5	TGTGCCAGCAGTCCTGACACTCCCCCCCGGCCCCAGCATTTT	CASSPDTPPRPQHF
many	-	TRBV10-3	TRBJ2-7	TGTGCCATCAGTGAGTCGGTTTGGACCCTTAGGAGCTCCTACGAGCAGTACTTC	CAISESVWTLRSSYEQYF
many	TRBD2	TRBV10-3	TRBJ2-7	TGTGCCATCGCGAGTTTTGTAGCGGGGCGAAGCTCCTACGAGCAGTACTTC	CAIASFVAGRSSYEQYF
many	-	TRBV6-2/TRBV6-3	TRBJ1-1	TGTGCCAGCAGAACAGGGCGGGAATCCTTCGCGAACACTGAAGCTTTCTTT	CASRTGRESFANTEAFF
many	TRBD1	TRBV24-1	TRBJ1-2	TGTGCCACCAGTGACCGGACAGGGGACTATGGCTACACCTTC	CATSDRTGDYGYTF
many	-	TRBV4-1	TRBJ2-7	TGCGCCAGCAGCCAACTTGCGGGACAGACCTACGAGCAGTACTTC	CASSQLAGQTYEQYF
many	-	TRBV12-3/TRBV12-4	TRBJ1-1	TGTGCCAGCGGGACGAACACTGAAGCTTTCTTT	CASGTNTEAFF
many	TRBD2	TRBV28	TRBJ2-3	TGTGCCAGCAGTCCTATCCTAGCGGGGGTGGCAGATACGCAGTATTTT	CASSPILAGVADTQYF
many	-	TRBV7-3	TRBJ2-2	TGTGCCAGCAGCTTGGCATCCACCGGGGAGCTGTTTTTT	CASSLASTGELFF
many	TRBD1	TRBV6-4	TRBJ2-2	TGTGCCAGCAGTGACGGGACAGACACCGGGGAGCTGTTTTTT	CASSDGTDTGELFF
many	TRBD1	TRBV7-2	TRBJ1-3	TGTGCCAGCAGCTTAAGCCGTACCACAGGGGTATCAGGAAACACCATATATTTT	CASSLSRTTGVSGNTIYF
medium-sized	-	TRBV7-9	TRBJ1-2	TGTGCCAGCAGCCTAACCGGGACAAGGATTAACAATGGCTACACCTTC	CASSLTGTRINNGYTF
many	-	TRBV12-3/TRBV12-4	TRBJ1-5	TGTGCCAGCAGTTTCGCAGACCATCAGCCCCAGCATTTT	CASSFADHQPQHF
many	TRBD2	TRBV28	TRBJ2-5	TGTGCCAGCAGTGTCTGGCGGGAGCGGGGGGATCAAGAGACCCAGTACTTC	CASSVWRERGDQETQYF
many	-	TRBV4-3	TRBJ2-7	TGCGCCAGCAGCCCAGACCGTCAGGGCTCCTACGAGCAGTACTTC	CASSPDRQGSYEQYF
many	-	TRBV28	TRBJ2-1	TGTGCCAGCAGTTTTCCACATATATTGGGGAATGAGCAGTTCTTC	CASSFPHILGNEQFF
many	TRBD2	TRBV2	TRBJ2-3	TGTGCCAGCAGTGGCCTAGCGGGGGGGACGTCAGATACGCAGTATTTT	CASSGLAGGTSDTQYF
many	TRBD1	TRBV29-1	TRBJ1-2	TGCAGCCCTCAATATTGGACAGGGGTTGACTATGGCTACACCTTC	CSPQYWTGVDYGYTF
many	TRBD2	TRBV6-2/TRBV6-3	TRBJ2-3	TGTGCCAGCAGTATACCCTACCCACTTAGCGGGGGGGATACAGATACGCAGTATTTT	CASSIPYPLSGGDTDTQYF
many	-	TRBV6-1	TRBJ1-1	TGTGCCAGCAGGGGGTTCAGATTGAACACTGAAGCTTTCTTT	CASRGFRLNTEAFF
many	TRBD2	TRBV12-3/TRBV12-4	TRBJ2-1	TGTGCCAGCACCTTAGCGGGGGGGTACAATGAGCAGTTCTTC	CASTLAGGYNEQFF
many	-	TRBV10-3	TRBJ2-3	TGTGCCACCTCACCGAACACAGATACGCAGTATTTT	CATSPNTDTQYF
many	-	TRBV7-2	TRBJ1-1	TGTGCCAGCAGCTTCTATTCGGCAGATGAAGCTTTCTTT	CASSFYSADEAFF
many	-	TRBV20-1	TRBJ2-1	TGCAGTGCTACCGACAGGCTCTCCTACAATGAGCAGTTCTTC	CSATDRLSYNEQFF
many	TRBD1	TRBV7-6	TRBJ2-2	TGTGCCAGCAGCCCGATGGGGAAGGGGGCTAAGGACACCGGGGAGCTGTTTTTT	CASSPMGKGAKDTGELFF
many	TRBD1	TRBV4-3	TRBJ2-1	TGCGCCAGCAGCCCTGGACAGGGCTACAATGAGCAGTTCTTC	CASSPGQGYNEQFF
many	TRBD1	TRBV7-2	TRBJ1-3	TGTGCCAGCAGCTTAAGTCAGGGGGCTTCTGGAAACACCATATATTTT	CASSLSQGASGNTIYF
many	-	TRBV28	TRBJ2-2	TGTGCCAGCATAATGGCAGGGGTGGCCGGGGAGCTGTTTTTT	CASIMAGVAGELFF
many	-	TRBV12-3/TRBV12-4	TRBJ2-1	TGTGCCAGCAGTTTGGATTGGGGTCCCAATGAGCAGTTCTTC	CASSLDWGPNEQFF
many	-	TRBV7-2	TRBJ2-2	TGTGCCAGCAGCTTAGGTTCGCAGGTGGCCGGGGAGCTGTTTTTT	CASSLGSQVAGELFF
many	-	TRBV6-2/TRBV6-3	TRBJ1-5	TGTGCCAGCAGTTACTCGAGGATTCGGATGGGCTCGGAGCAGCCCCAGCATTTT	CASSYSRIRMGSEQPQHF
-	TRBD2	TRBV11-3	TRBJ2-1	TGTGCCAGCAGCTCAGCAGGGCTAGCGGGCTTGTTCTCCTACAATGAGCAGTTCTTC	CASSSAGLAGLFSYNEQFF
many	TRBD1	TRBV10-3	TRBJ2-1	TGTGCCATCAGGCGGGACAGGAGCTACAATGAGCAGTTCTTC	CAIRRDRSYNEQFF
many	TRBD1	TRBV24-1	TRBJ2-1	TGTGCCACCAGTGATTCCTTTAGACAGGGTAGAATCTACAATGAGCAGTTCTTC	CATSDSFRQGRIYNEQFF
many	TRBD1	TRBV12-3/TRBV12-4	TRBJ1-2	TGTGCCAGCAGGCGCACTTACGGGACAGTATTTTATGGCTACACCTTC	CASRRTYGTVFYGYTF
many	TRBD2	TRBV12-3/TRBV12-4	TRBJ2-7	TGTGCCAGCAGTTTAAGGGCTTCAGGGACTACTACCTACGAGCAGTACTTC	CASSLRASGTTTYEQYF
many	-	TRBV2	TRBJ1-2	TGTGCCAGCAGGGGGGGTGGGGACGGCTACACCTTC	CASRGGGDGYTF
few	-	TRBV4-1	TRBJ1-1	TGCGCCAGCAGACGGATAGTGAACACTGAAGCTTTCTTT	CASRRIVNTEAFF
many	-	TRBV7-9	TRBJ2-5	TGTGCCACACATACCTGGGAGACCGGGACCCAGTACTTC	CATHTWETGTQYF